The 3 T cell receptor beta chains below were found in one sample sequenced in a study of T cells in women clearing cervical HPV infection (dated by TCRdb to between 2017 and 2018). The library was made by the immunoSEQ multiplex PCR assay. Not all clones reach the TCRdb copy of this immuneACCESS table, which keeps in-frame sequences only. Checked studies attribute under half of the gap to unresolved V genes and leave the rest unexplained. The sample has tens of thousands of clones on record. The ten largest make up about 6.1% of the sample. The sequenced sample was blood buffy coat. The receptors were gathered from a woman aged 18 to 75 with a cervical HPV16 infection that either progressed to CIN3+ or cleared (not recorded which).

In the case of this clone: The observed sequence ends 3 residues before the CDR3 terminus, with the missing tail filled in from the germline J gene. This chain uses TRBV6-1 with TRBJ1-2; D might be TRBD1 (6 bases). CDR3 size: 14 residues. V lost 4 bases and J lost 3, with 12 bases in between. Germline V gene data show CDR1 as MNHNS and CDR2 as SASEGT. The DNA read from the CDR3 is TGTGCCAGCAGTGCCATTCGACAGGACTATGGC. Its translation is CASSAIRQDYG. The entire CDR3 protein is CASSAIRQDYGYTF.

A word on this clone: Mismatch with germline at one junction end may stem from a read error. With the read ending 3 residues before the CDR3 end, the germline J gene is used to fill in that end. The genes are TRBV2 and TRBJ2-1, with 9 bases that match TRBD1. The CDR3 consists of 15 residues. Germline-derived CDR1 and CDR2 are SNHLY and FYNNEI. Partial CDR3 DNA: TGTGCCAGCAATGAACAGGGGGCTGGTGTGAATGAG. Protein product: CASNEQGAGVNE. The entire CDR3 is CASNEQGAGVNEQFF.

Of note for this clone: The read terminates 3 residues ahead of where the CDR3 ends, so the germline J gene completes it. The gene calls are TRBV7-8 and TRBJ2-7; weak D call: TRBD1 (5 bases). Germline loops: CDR1 SGHVS, CDR2 FQNEAQ. The CDR3 spans 15 residues. Trimming took 5 bases from V and 1 from J, leaving 15 bases between them. The CDR3 sequence is CASSPRTNPSYEQYF. The sequenced part of the CDR3 DNA is TGTGCCAGCAGCCCAAGGACAAATCCTTCCTACGAG.